This T cell receptor beta chain was sequenced in a study of identical twins. V lost 4 bases and J 3 bases, leaving 16 bases between the germline ends. The CDR3 is 16 residues long. Per the germline V gene, CDR1 is LNHNV and CDR2 is YYDKDF (reference sequence). In its sample, this clonotype was seen many times. TCRdb re-analysed the 5' RACE reads in MiXCR, keeping a single row per CDR3 protein. Altogether 570,000 or so distinct CDR3 sequences are present, approximately 10% being singletons, with the ten largest covering 2.5% to 3.5%. The same specimen was also included in a second study, on yellow fever vaccine responses in identical twins.

The specimen sequenced was PBMCs. This clonotype was obtained from a woman aged 18-35 years in good health. The rearrangement uses TRBV15 and TRBJ2-1; D not resolved. The CDR3 bases are TGTGCCACCAGCATGGTCGCAGGTTTAGGCTACAATGAGCAGTTCTTC. This translates into CATSMVAGLGYNEQFF.